This T cell receptor (beta chain) was retrieved from a study of OX40 agonist ivuxolimab in advanced cancers. Turning to the study itself: Patients in dose escalation had liver, melanoma, kidney or head and neck cancers.

The V gene end was trimmed by 3 bases and the J gene end by 3 bases; junction bases not matched to a gene: 8. The CDR3 has 16 amino acids. Germline V CDR1 and CDR2: SGDLS, YYNGEE. Method: immunoSEQ multiplex PCR; TCRdb's copy keeps in-frame clones and lacks some. The sample includes tens of thousands of clones, 81% of them seen just once. Sequenced here: CD4+ or CD8+ T cells sorted from blood, sampled in a trial of the OX40 agonist ivuxolimab. This rearrangement joins TRBV9 to TRBJ2-2; 7 nucleotides match TRBD1. This TCR derives from an adult with an advanced solid tumor such as melanoma, head and neck, liver or kidney cancer. Written as DNA, the CDR3 is TGTGCCAGCAGCGCTCCACAGGGGTTGGACACCGGGGAGCTGTTTTTT. Translation gives CASSAPQGLDTGELFF.